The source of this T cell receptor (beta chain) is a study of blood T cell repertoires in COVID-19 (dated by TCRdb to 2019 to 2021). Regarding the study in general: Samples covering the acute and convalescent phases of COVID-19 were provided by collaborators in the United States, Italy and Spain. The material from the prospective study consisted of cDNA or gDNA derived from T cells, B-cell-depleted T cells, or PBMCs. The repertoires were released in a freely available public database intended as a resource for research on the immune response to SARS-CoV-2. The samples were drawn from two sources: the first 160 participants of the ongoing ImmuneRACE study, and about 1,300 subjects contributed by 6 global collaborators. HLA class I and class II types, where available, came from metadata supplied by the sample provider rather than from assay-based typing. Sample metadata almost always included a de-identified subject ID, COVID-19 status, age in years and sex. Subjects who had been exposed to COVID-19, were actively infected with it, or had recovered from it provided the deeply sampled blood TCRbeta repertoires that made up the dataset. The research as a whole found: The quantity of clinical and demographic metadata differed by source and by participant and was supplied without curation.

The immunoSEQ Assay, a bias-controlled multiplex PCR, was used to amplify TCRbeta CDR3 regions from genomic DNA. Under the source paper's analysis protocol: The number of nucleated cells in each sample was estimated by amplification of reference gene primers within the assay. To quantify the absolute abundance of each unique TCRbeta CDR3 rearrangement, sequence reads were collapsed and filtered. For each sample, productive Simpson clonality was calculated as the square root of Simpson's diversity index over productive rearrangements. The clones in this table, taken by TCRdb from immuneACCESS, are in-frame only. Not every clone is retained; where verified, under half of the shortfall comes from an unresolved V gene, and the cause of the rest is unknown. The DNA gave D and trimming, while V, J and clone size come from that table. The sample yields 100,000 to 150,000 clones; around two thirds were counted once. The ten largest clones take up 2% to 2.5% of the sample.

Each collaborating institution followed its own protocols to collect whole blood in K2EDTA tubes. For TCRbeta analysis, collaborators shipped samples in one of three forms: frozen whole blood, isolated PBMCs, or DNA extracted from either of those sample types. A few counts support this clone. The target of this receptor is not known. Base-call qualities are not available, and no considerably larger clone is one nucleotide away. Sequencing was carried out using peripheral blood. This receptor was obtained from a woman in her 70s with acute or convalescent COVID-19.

The CDR3 amino acid sequence is: CASSLGLAGINEQFF. The base sequence is TGTGCCAGCAGCTTAGGGCTAGCGGGAATTAATGAGCAGTTCTTC. Rearrangement joined TRBV7-3 to TRBJ2-1, and 9 junctional nucleotides match TRBD2. Its CDR3 holds 15 amino acids, cysteine through phenylalanine. Just the 45-base CDR3 DNA is kept, in frame starting at base 1. Trimmed from V: 2 bases; trimmed from J: 7 bases; junction bases lacking a gene match: 6. From a lookup of the germline V gene, CDR1 and CDR2 are SGHTA and FQGTGA.